The 3 T cell receptor beta chains below come from one sample, sequenced in a study of response to subunit inactivated influenza vaccine. Each CDR3 protein is one row after TCRdb ran MiXCR on the RT-PCR reads. The sample contains 400,000 to 650,000 distinct CDR3 sequences, 6% to 9% of which appear only once. The sequencing here drew on PBMCs from blood, taken less than 30 months after vaccination. These receptors all stem from a man between 50 and 70 years old who received an inactivated influenza vaccine.

Many counts were recorded for this clonotype. The V call is TRBV19, the J call TRBJ1-4; D not certain. Trimming removed 6 bases from V and 11 bases from J, with 16 bases in between. The CDR3 loop spans 13 amino acids. Germline assignment: CDR1 LNHDA and CDR2 SQIVND (reference sequence). The CDR3 coding sequence is TGTGCCAGTAGCCCTCTCGGGCGGGAGAAACTGTTTTTT. Translation: CASSPLGREKLFF.

The sample holds many counts of this clonotype. The J gene is TRBJ2-3, the V gene TRBV5-1; possibly TRBD1 or TRBD2 for D (6 bases each). This CDR3 spans 14 amino acids. The V end was cut by 3 bases, the J end by 3 bases, with 11 bases between. Per the germline V gene, CDR1 is SGHRS and CDR2 is YFSETQ. CDR3 DNA sequence: TGCGCCAGCAGCTCTCGGGGGCTGACAGATACGCAGTATTTT. Amino acids: CASSSRGLTDTQYF.

This clonotype came up many times. The chain couples TRBV20-1 to TRBJ1-5; D possibly corresponds to TRBD1 (6 bases). The CDR3 contains 12 residues. Deletions cut 7 bases from V and 5 bases from J, with 12 bases between. Germline V gives CDR1 DFQATT, CDR2 SNEGSKA (reference sequence). In DNA form, the CDR3 reads TGCAGTGGCAGGGCAGGGGATCAGCCCCAGCATTTT. Translation: CSGRAGDQPQHF.